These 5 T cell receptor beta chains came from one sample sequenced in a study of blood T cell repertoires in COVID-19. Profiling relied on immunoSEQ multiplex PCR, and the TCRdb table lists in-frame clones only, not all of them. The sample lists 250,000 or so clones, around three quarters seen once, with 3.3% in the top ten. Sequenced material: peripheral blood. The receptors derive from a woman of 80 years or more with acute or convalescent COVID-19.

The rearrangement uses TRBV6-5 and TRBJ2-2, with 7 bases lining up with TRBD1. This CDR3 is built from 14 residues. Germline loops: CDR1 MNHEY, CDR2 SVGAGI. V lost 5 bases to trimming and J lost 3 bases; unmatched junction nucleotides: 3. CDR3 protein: CASSLQGYTGELFF. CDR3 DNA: TGTGCCAGCAGTCTACAGGGGTACACCGGGGAGCTGTTTTTT.

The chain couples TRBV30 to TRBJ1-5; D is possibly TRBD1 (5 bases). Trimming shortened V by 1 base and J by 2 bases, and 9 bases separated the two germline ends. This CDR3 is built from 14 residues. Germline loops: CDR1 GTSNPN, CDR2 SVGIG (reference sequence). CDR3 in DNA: TGTGCCTGGAGTGCGACAGCAGGCAATCAGCCCCAGCATTTT. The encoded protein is CAWSATAGNQPQHF.

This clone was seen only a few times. CDR3 region: CASSLTGGRSGYTF. The CDR3 DNA sequence: TGTGCCAGCAGCCTCACAGGGGGCAGGAGTGGCTACACCTTC. The J gene is TRBJ1-2, the V gene TRBV6-2 or TRBV6-3; 9 bases fit TRBD1. Germline loops: CDR1 MNHEY, CDR2 SVGEGT. V dropped 6 bases and J dropped 7; count of bases not matched to a gene: 9. The CDR3 spans 14 residues.

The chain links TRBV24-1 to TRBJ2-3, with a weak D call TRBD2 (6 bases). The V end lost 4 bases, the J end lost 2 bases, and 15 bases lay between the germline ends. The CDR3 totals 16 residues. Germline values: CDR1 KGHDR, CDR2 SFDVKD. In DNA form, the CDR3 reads TGTGCCACCAGTGAACCGGGACTCATCATCACAGATACGCAGTATTTT. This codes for CATSEPGLIITDTQYF.

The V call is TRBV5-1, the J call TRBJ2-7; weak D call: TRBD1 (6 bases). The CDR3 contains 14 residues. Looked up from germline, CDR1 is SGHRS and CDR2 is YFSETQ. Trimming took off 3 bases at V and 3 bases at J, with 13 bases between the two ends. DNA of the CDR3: TGCGCCAGCAGCTCACAGGGCCTGAACTACGAGCAGTACTTC. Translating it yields CASSSQGLNYEQYF. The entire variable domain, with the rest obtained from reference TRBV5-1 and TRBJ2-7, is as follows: KAGVTQTPRYLIKTRGQQVTLSCSPISGHRSVSWYQQTPGQGLQFLFEYFSETQRNKGNFPGRFSGRQFSNSRSEMNVSTLELGDSALYLCASSSQGLNYEQYFGPGTRLTVT.